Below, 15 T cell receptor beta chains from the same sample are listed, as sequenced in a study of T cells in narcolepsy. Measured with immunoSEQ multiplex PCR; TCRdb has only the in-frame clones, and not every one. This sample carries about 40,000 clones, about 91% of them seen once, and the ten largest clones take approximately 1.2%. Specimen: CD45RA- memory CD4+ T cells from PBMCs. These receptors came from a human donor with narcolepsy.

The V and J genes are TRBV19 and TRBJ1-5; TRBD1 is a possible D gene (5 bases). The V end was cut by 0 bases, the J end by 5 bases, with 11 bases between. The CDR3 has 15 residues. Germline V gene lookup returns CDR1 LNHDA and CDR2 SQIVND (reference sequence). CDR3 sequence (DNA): TGTGCCAGTAGTATAGATCCAGGGCCCTATCAGCCCCAGCATTTT. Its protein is CASSIDPGPYQPQHF. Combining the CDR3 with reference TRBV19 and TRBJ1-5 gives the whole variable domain DGGITQSPKYLFRKEGQNVTLSCEQNLNHDAMYWYRQDPGQGLRLIYYSQIVNDFQKGDIAEGYSVSREKKESFPLTVTSAQKNPTAFYLCASSIDPGPYQPQHFGDGTRLSIL.

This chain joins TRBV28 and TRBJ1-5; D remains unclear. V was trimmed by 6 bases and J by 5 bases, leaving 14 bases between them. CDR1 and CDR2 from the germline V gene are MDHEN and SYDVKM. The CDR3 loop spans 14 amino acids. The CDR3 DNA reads TGTGCCAGCAGCGGCAACAGAGGCTATCAGCCCCAGCATTTT. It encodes CASSGNRGYQPQHF. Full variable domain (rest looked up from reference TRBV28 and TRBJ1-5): DVKVTQSSRYLVKRTGEKVFLECVQDMDHENMFWYRQDPGLGLRLIYFSYDVKMKEKGDIPEGYSVSREKKERFSLILESASTNQTSMYLCASSGNRGYQPQHFGDGTRLSIL.

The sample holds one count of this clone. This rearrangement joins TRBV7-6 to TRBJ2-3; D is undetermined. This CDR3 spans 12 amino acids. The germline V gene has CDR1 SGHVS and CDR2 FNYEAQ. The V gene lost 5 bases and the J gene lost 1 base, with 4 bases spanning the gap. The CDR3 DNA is TGTGCCAGCAGCAGAGGCACAGATACGCAGTATTTT. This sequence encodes CASSRGTDTQYF.

The CDR3 bases are TGTGCCAGCGGCCGGGACAGGGGCCACGAGCAGTACTTC. It yields the protein CASGRDRGHEQYF. The chain carries TRBV5-4 and TRBJ2-7, with 10 bases fitting TRBD1. CDR1 is SGHNT, CDR2 YYREEE, per germline (reference sequence). V was pared by 7 bases and J by 5 bases, with 6 bases of the junction left unmatched. The CDR3 loop spans 13 amino acids.

The CDR3 loop reads CASSSTGGQPQHF. The DNA for the CDR3 is TGCGCCAGCAGTTCTACAGGGGGGCAGCCCCAGCATTTT. The rearrangement uses TRBV10-2 and TRBJ1-5; 8 bases fit TRBD1. This CDR3 contains 13 residues. Germline V gives CDR1 WSHSY, CDR2 SAAADI. V shed 5 bases, J shed 7 bases, and the junction held 4 bases outside the gene matches.

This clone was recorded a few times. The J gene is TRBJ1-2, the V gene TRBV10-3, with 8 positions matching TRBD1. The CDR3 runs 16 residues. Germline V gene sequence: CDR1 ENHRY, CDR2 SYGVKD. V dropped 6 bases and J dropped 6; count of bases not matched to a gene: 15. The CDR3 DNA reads TGTGCCATCAGACGAGGACAGGGAATGTCTGGGGATGGCTACACCTTC. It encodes CAIRRGQGMSGDGYTF.

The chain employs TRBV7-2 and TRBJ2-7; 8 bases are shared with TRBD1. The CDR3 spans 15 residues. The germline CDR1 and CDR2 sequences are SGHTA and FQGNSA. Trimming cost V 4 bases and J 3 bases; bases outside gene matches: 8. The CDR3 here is CASSSRDRYNYEQYF. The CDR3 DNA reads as TGTGCCAGCAGCTCCCGGGACAGGTATAACTACGAGCAGTACTTC. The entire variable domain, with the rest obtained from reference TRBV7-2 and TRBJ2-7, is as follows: GAGVSQSPSNKVTEKGKDVELRCDPISGHTALYWYRQSLGQGLEFLIYFQGNSAPDKSGLPSDRFSAERTGGSVSTLTIQRTQQEDSAVYLCASSSRDRYNYEQYFGPGTRLTVT.

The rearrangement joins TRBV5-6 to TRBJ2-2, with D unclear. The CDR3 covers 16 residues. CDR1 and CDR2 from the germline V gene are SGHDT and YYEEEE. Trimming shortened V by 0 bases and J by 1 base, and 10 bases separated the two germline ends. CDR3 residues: CASSLAFGRNTGELFF. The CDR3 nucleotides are TGTGCCAGCAGCTTGGCCTTCGGCAGGAACACCGGGGAGCTGTTTTTT.

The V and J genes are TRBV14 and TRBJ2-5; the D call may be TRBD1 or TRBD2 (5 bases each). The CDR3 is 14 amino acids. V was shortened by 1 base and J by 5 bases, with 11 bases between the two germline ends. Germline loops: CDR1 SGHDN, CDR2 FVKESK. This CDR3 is CASSQGGLGETQYF. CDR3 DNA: TGTGCCAGCAGCCAAGGGGGGTTAGGGGAGACCCAGTACTTC.

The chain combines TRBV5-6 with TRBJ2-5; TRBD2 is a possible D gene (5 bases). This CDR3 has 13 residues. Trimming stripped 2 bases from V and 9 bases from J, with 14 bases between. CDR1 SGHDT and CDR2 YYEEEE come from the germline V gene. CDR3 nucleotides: TGTGCCAGCAGCTTTCCCCCCGCAGCGGCCCAGTACTTC. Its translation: CASSFPPAAAQYF.

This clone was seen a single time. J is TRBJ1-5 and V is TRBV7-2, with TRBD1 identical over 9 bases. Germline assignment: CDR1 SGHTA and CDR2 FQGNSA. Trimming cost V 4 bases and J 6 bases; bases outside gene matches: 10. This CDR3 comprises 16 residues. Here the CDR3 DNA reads TGTGCCAGCAGCTCGAGAACAGGGGGCACAGGTCAGCCCCAGCATTTT. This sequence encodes CASSSRTGGTGQPQHF.

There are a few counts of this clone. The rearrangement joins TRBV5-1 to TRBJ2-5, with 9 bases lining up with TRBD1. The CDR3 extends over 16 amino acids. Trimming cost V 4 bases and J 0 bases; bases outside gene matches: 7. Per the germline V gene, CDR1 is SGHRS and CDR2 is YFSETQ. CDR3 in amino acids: CASSLGQGLNQETQYF. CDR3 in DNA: TGCGCCAGCAGCCTAGGACAGGGGCTAAACCAAGAGACCCAGTACTTC.

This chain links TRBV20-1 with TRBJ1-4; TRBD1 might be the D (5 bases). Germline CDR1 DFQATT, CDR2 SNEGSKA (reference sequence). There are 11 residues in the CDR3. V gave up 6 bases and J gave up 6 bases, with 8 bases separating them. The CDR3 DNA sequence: TGCAGTGCCCAGGGTTATGAAAAACTGTTTTTT. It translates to CSAQGYEKLFF.

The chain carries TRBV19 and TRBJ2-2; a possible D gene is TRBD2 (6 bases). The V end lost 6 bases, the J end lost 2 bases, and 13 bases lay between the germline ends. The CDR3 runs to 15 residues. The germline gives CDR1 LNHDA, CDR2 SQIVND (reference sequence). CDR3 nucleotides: TGTGCCAGTAGACCGGGGGAGACAAACACCGGGGAGCTGTTTTTT. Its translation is CASRPGETNTGELFF.

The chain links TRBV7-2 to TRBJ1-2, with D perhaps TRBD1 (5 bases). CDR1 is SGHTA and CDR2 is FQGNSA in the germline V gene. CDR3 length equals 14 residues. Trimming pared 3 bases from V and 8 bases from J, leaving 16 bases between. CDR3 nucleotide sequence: TGTGCCAGCAGCTTTTTGGTAGGCAGGGAGGGCTACACCTTC. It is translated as CASSFLVGREGYTF. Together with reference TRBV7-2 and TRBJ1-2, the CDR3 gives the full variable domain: GAGVSQSPSNKVTEKGKDVELRCDPISGHTALYWYRQSLGQGLEFLIYFQGNSAPDKSGLPSDRFSAERTGGSVSTLTIQRTQQEDSAVYLCASSFLVGREGYTFGSGTRLTVV.